This T cell receptor (beta chain) was observed in a study of T cells in Graves' hyperthyroidism and ophthalmopathy. Findings of the study overall: In the blood, most expanded thyroid clonotypes above 0.001 appeared as well. A model of 13 V-J features distinguished ophthalmopathy from stable hyperthyroidism. Before onset, by a median of around 6.4 months, the model predicted ophthalmopathy.

There are many counts of this clonotype. As yet, its antigen is unknown. RNA transcripts gave rise to amplified TCR beta CDR3 regions. The HTBI primer set served for first-round RT-PCR of the TCR CDR3. TCRdb independently ran MiXCR on the multiplex PCR reads; one entry per CDR3 protein. The repertoire consists of hundreds of thousands of distinct CDR3 sequences, with approximately 18% occurring once and the leading ten covering approximately 15%. The CDR3 extends over 14 amino acids. Germline values: CDR1 SNHLY, CDR2 FYNNEI. V was clipped by 1 base and J by 9 bases, with 13 bases between them. This chain connects TRBV2 to TRBJ2-4; a weak D match, TRBD2 (5 bases). The origin of this receptor is a woman between 50 and 59 years old with Graves' hyperthyroidism that later progressed to Graves' ophthalmopathy. Sample: blood. CDR3 sequence (DNA): TGTGCCAGCAGTGAAGACGGCACAGAGGGCATTCAGTACTTC. This gives the protein CASSEDGTEGIQYF.